A single sample gave rise to the 20 T cell receptor beta chains below, sequenced in a study of early T cells in non-severe SARS-CoV-2 infection. One entry per CDR3 protein, called by TCRdb with MiXCR from the 5' RACE reads. This sample has over 25,000 distinct CDR3 sequences, with 9% to 10% found just once. Sequencing was carried out using whole blood. The receptors shown here come from an adult who was a healthcare worker with PCR-confirmed SARS-CoV-2 infection or an uninfected control (not recorded which).

The CDR3 nucleotides read TGTGCCAGCAGCAGGACGGACTACGAGCAGTACTTC. Translating it yields CASSRTDYEQYF. This chain uses TRBV9 with TRBJ2-7; no reliable D call. CDR1 is SGDLS and CDR2 is YYNGEE in the germline V gene. V was trimmed by 4 bases and J by 3 bases, leaving 8 bases between them. The CDR3 sequence is 12 residues long.

The chain is built from TRBV20-1 and TRBJ1-5, with D possibly matching TRBD1 (5 bases). The ends were cut back, 4 bases at V and 5 bases at J, with 12 bases in the middle. This CDR3 has 13 residues. CDR1 DFQATT and CDR2 SNEGSKA come from the germline V gene (reference sequence). CDR3 sequence reads: CSANTGGDQPQHF. CDR3 nucleotides: TGCAGTGCTAATACGGGGGGAGATCAGCCCCAGCATTTT.

This clonotype is labeled medium-sized. V gene TRBV6-2 or TRBV6-3 combines with J gene TRBJ1-1, with a weak D call TRBD1 (6 bases). This CDR3 has 14 residues. Germline CDR1 is MNHEY and CDR2 is SVGEGT. Trimming took 10 bases from V and 11 from J, leaving 26 bases between them. The CDR3 loop reads CAITRAGTPLGAFF. The CDR3 nucleotides read TGTGCCATCACCCGAGCCGGGACACCCCTTGGCGCTTTCTTT.

This clonotype was counted many times. This chain uses TRBV19 with TRBJ2-7; 8 bases line up with TRBD1. This CDR3 comprises 14 residues. CDR1 and CDR2 from the germline V gene are LNHDA and SQIVND (reference sequence). V lost 3 bases to trimming and J lost 7 bases; unmatched junction nucleotides: 8. In DNA, the CDR3 is TGTGCCAGTAGTATCCAGGGGGCGACTCGGGAGCAGTACTTC. Its translation: CASSIQGATREQYF.

This clonotype showed up many times. The chain has TRBV11-2 and TRBJ2-3, with 7 bases aligning to TRBD2. V lost 1 base to trimming and J lost 4 bases; unmatched junction nucleotides: 17. The germline V gene has CDR1 SGHAT and CDR2 FQNNGV. CDR3 length: 19 residues. DNA of the CDR3: TGTGCCAGCAGCTTAGGGGGCCCCGAGGCAGCGGGGAGATCAGATACGCAGTATTTT. It specifies CASSLGGPEAAGRSDTQYF.

The V call is TRBV20-1, the J call TRBJ1-5, with D maybe TRBD1 (6 bases). Per germline, CDR1 DFQATT and CDR2 SNEGSKA (reference sequence). V gave up 3 bases and J gave up 5 bases, with 14 bases separating them. The CDR3 runs 14 residues. The CDR3 DNA is TGCAGTGCTAGGACACAGGGTTCGGATCAGCCCCAGCATTTT. Its protein product is CSARTQGSDQPQHF.

This clonotype was seen ten or more times. The rearrangement uses TRBV3-1 and TRBJ1-1, with D perhaps TRBD1 (5 bases). The CDR3 is made up of 14 amino acids. Germline V gives CDR1 LGHDT, CDR2 YNNKEL (reference sequence). Trimming took off 3 bases at V and 5 bases at J, with 13 bases between the two ends. The CDR3 is CASSQEWDSTEAFF. CDR3 nucleotide sequence: TGTGCCAGCAGCCAGGAGTGGGACTCTACTGAAGCTTTCTTT.

This clonotype was found many times. The V call is TRBV29-1, the J call TRBJ2-5; TRBD1 might be the D (6 bases). The germline V gene has CDR1 SQVTM and CDR2 ANQGSEA. This CDR3 spans 12 amino acids. V was trimmed by 4 bases and J by 4 bases, leaving 10 bases between them. CDR3 region: CSVVQGRETQYF. The DNA of the CDR3 is TGCAGCGTTGTCCAGGGGCGAGAGACCCAGTACTTC.

This clonotype was counted between two and nine times. CDR3 DNA: TGTGCCAGCAGTGGGGGGCATGAGGCCACAAGAAACTATGGCTACACCTTC. Its protein is CASSGGHEATRNYGYTF. The V gene is TRBV9, the J gene TRBJ1-2, with D maybe TRBD1 (6 bases). V lost 5 bases and J 2 bases, leaving 22 bases between the germline ends. Germline V lookup: CDR1 SGDLS, CDR2 YYNGEE. The CDR3 totals 17 residues.

This clonotype was detected many times. The chain carries TRBV30 and TRBJ1-1; TRBD1 aligns across 9 bases. V was pared by 5 bases and J by 4 bases, with 5 bases of the junction left unmatched. This CDR3 contains 13 residues. In germline, CDR1 is GTSNPN, CDR2 SVGIG (reference sequence). The CDR3 DNA sequence: TGTGCCTGGGCTCACAGGGGGCTCACTGAAGCTTTCTTT. Translating gives CAWAHRGLTEAFF. The full variable domain, its missing parts supplied by reference TRBV30 and TRBJ1-1, is SQTIHQWPATLVQPVGSPLSLECTVEGTSNPNLYWYRQAAGRGLQLLFYSVGIGQISSEVPQNLSASRPQDRQFILSSKKLLLSDSGFYLCAWAHRGLTEAFFGQGTRLTVV.

The rearrangement joins TRBV27 to TRBJ2-3; D might be TRBD2 (7 bases). V shed 7 bases and J shed 4 bases, with 9 bases lying between them. Germline V gives CDR1 MNHEY, CDR2 SMNVEV (reference sequence). The CDR3 has 12 residues. Here the CDR3 DNA reads TGTGCCAGCACGGGGGGCGCAGATACGCAGTATTTT. Translating it yields CASTGGADTQYF.

This clonotype was seen repeatedly, ten times or more. This sequence joins TRBV6-6 and TRBJ1-5; a possible D gene is TRBD1 (5 bases). The germline V gene has CDR1 MNHNY and CDR2 SVGAGI (reference sequence). Trimming left V 7 bases short and J 6 bases short, with 22 bases between. The CDR3 extends over 16 amino acids. CDR3 in amino acids: CASTQRSGALGQPQHF. The DNA for the CDR3 is TGTGCCAGCACCCAAAGATCTGGGGCCTTGGGTCAGCCCCAGCATTTT.

The CDR3 DNA follows: TGTGCCTGGAGCCGGGGAGAGACCTCTGGAAACACCATATATTTT. Translating it yields CAWSRGETSGNTIYF. The rearrangement uses TRBV30 and TRBJ1-3; no clear D. Germline values: CDR1 GTSNPN, CDR2 SVGIG (reference sequence). Trimming removed 3 bases from V and 0 bases from J, with 12 bases in between. The CDR3 is 15 amino acids.

This clonotype was recorded many times. The genes are TRBV20-1 and TRBJ2-7, with D tentatively TRBD1 or TRBD2 (5 bases each). This CDR3 has 13 residues. Per germline, CDR1 DFQATT and CDR2 SNEGSKA (reference sequence). V dropped 5 bases and J dropped 6 bases, with 17 bases sitting between them. CDR3 sequence (DNA): TGCAGTGCTCGAGGGGACGCGACCAGCGAGCAGTACTTC. As protein: CSARGDATSEQYF.

This clonotype was seen at least ten times. This chain joins TRBV9 and TRBJ2-1; perhaps D is TRBD1 or TRBD2 (6 bases each). CDR1 is SGDLS, CDR2 YYNGEE, per germline. Trimming shortened V by 4 bases and J by 1 base, and 9 bases separated the two germline ends. CDR3 length equals 14 residues. This chain's CDR3 is CASSPGASYNEQFF. The CDR3 bases are TGTGCCAGCAGCCCGGGGGCGTCCTACAATGAGCAGTTCTTC.

The chain recombines TRBV9 with TRBJ2-5, with D perhaps matching TRBD2 (5 bases). V lost 4 bases, J lost 4 bases, and 11 bases lay in between. The CDR3 is 13 amino acids. Germline lookup yields CDR1 SGDLS and CDR2 YYNGEE. The CDR3 bases are TGTGCCAGCAGCCTTACGCGGGCAGAGACCCAGTACTTC. Its protein is CASSLTRAETQYF.

The CDR3 DNA follows: TGTGCCAGCGGACGCCGGGGGACACCTCCTTACGAGCAGTACTTC. Translating it yields CASGRRGTPPYEQYF. This chain uses TRBV3-1 with TRBJ2-7, with D perhaps being TRBD1 or TRBD2 (6 bases each). CDR3 size: 15 residues. Trimming took off 8 bases at V and 4 bases at J, with 21 bases between the two ends. Germline CDR1 and CDR2: LGHDT and YNNKEL (reference sequence).

This clonotype was seen repeatedly, ten times or more. The genes are TRBV10-3 and TRBJ1-2; the D is unclear. This CDR3 spans 12 amino acids. Germline lookup yields CDR1 ENHRY and CDR2 SYGVKD. V dropped 10 bases and J dropped 2 bases, with 11 bases sitting between them. The CDR3 protein is CATYAENYGYTF. CDR3 DNA sequence: TGTGCCACATATGCAGAGAACTATGGCTACACCTTC.

This clonotype was seen many times. The chain joins TRBV3-1 to TRBJ1-1; weak D call: TRBD1 (6 bases). V lost 2 bases to trimming and J lost 8 bases, with 9 bases between them. The CDR3 runs to 12 residues. CDR1 LGHDT and CDR2 YNNKEL come from the germline V gene (reference sequence). The CDR3 region is CASSQTDREAFF. The CDR3 nucleotides read TGTGCCAGCAGCCAAACAGACAGGGAAGCTTTCTTT.

This clonotype was detected ten times or more. The chain combines TRBV10-3 with TRBJ2-3; D perhaps matches TRBD1 (5 bases). The V gene lost 2 bases and the J gene lost 4 bases, with 19 bases spanning the gap. In germline, CDR1 is ENHRY, CDR2 SYGVKD. The CDR3 is 17 residues long. The CDR3 protein is CAISETFQAGIADTQYF. The CDR3 DNA is TGTGCCATCAGTGAGACGTTTCAGGCAGGGATCGCAGATACGCAGTATTTT.